The subject of this entry is one TCR beta chain. This sample stems from a study of tumor-infiltrating lymphocytes in localized non-small cell lung cancer. V lost 6 bases to trimming and J lost 2 bases, with 11 bases between them. The germline V gene has CDR1 MNHEY and CDR2 SVGAGI. CDR3 length: 13 amino acids. Some clones are missing from TCRdb's copy, which holds only in-frame ones; the method was immunoSEQ multiplex PCR. The data show 9,500 to 10,000 clones, with around 73% seen just once and approximately 9.9% held by the top ten. This chain connects TRBV6-5 to TRBJ2-7; D gene uncertain. The sample was lung tumor tissue. The TCR was taken from a human donor with non-small cell lung cancer. The CDR3 loop reads CASRSQVTYEQYF. DNA for the CDR3: TGTGCCAGCAGGTCCCAGGTCACCTACGAGCAGTACTTC.